Below are 18 T cell receptor beta chains sequenced from a single sample in a study of CXCR3-negative and CXCR3-positive naive CD8 T cells. Study conclusions and caveats: A higher hydrophobicity marked the TRB CDR3s of CXCR3-positive naive cells versus CXCR3-negative naive cells.

The libraries of TRB cDNA were constructed through 5' RACE using UMI labels. TCRdb re-called the 5' RACE reads, yielding one record per CDR3 amino acid sequence without DNA. The sample's table shows about 150,000 distinct CDR3 sequences. Their recognized antigens are unknown. Material for sequencing was naive CXCR3+ CD8+ T cells from blood. The subset was: CD45RO-CCR7+CD27+CD95- naive CD8+ T cells expressing CXCR3 (TNR3+). These receptors were collected from a human donor in good health. Some clones in this sample may be carry-over from other donors' samples.

The gene calls are TRBV7-9 and TRBJ2-5; as DNA is missing, the TRBD1 call by TCRdb cannot be tested. The length of the CDR3 is 13 residues. In germline, CDR1 is SEHNR, CDR2 FQNEAQ (reference sequence). Here the CDR3 reads CASHFQGAETQYF.

This chain links TRBV11-2 with TRBJ2-7; TCRdb selects TRBD2, and the lack of DNA leaves this call unchecked. The CDR3 extends over 23 amino acids. Per the germline V gene, CDR1 is SGHAT and CDR2 is FQNNGV. The chain's CDR3 is CASSLNLEGLDFQTSGSPYEQYF.

The J gene is TRBJ1-1, the V gene TRBV29-1; TCRdb picks TRBD1, but there is no DNA to check that call. The CDR3 totals 12 residues. Germline assignment: CDR1 SQVTM and CDR2 ANQGSEA. CDR3 amino acids: CSVALGDTEAFF.

The chain recombines TRBV4-1 with TRBJ2-7; the D call from TCRdb, TRBD2, cannot be confirmed without DNA. The germline gives CDR1 MGHRA, CDR2 YSYEKL. The CDR3 runs to 15 residues. The chain's CDR3 is CASSPLIAGGYEQYF.

V usage is TRBV29-1 and J usage is TRBJ2-7; lacking DNA, the TRBD1 call made by TCRdb goes unchecked. The CDR3 contains 13 residues. Per the germline V gene, CDR1 is SQVTM and CDR2 is ANQGSEA. The CDR3 region is CSVAPTTGPEQYF.

V is TRBV29-1 and J is TRBJ2-1; TCRdb outputs TRBD2, but without DNA this stays unchecked. Germline V gene sequence: CDR1 SQVTM, CDR2 ANQGSEA. CDR3 length equals 14 residues. The CDR3 loop reads CSVGVRAGDNEQFF.

V usage is TRBV5-1 and J usage is TRBJ2-1; the TRBD1 assignment by TCRdb is unverifiable without DNA. The CDR3 length is 15 residues. Looked up from germline, CDR1 is SGHRS and CDR2 is YFSETQ. CDR3: CASTHRQGLYNEQFF.

The chain has TRBV10-1 and TRBJ1-5; TCRdb gives TRBD1 as the D gene, but with no DNA this cannot be confirmed. The CDR3 sequence is 14 residues long. CDR1 is WNHNN, CDR2 SYGVQD, per germline (reference sequence). This CDR3 reads CASSPGQINQPQHF.

J is TRBJ2-7 and V is TRBV7-9; TCRdb designates TRBD1, a call that cannot be tested without DNA. This CDR3 region has 17 residues. Germline V gene lookup returns CDR1 SEHNR and CDR2 FQNEAQ (reference sequence). The CDR3 loop is CASTGSLSQGTSYEQYF.

This sequence joins TRBV20-1 and TRBJ2-7; TCRdb reports TRBD1, a call that lacks DNA to check it against. The CDR3 contains 17 residues. Germline values: CDR1 DFQATT, CDR2 SNEGSKA (reference sequence). CDR3 in amino acids: CSARASEGGTFFYEQYF.

The chain combines TRBV20-1 with TRBJ1-5. CDR1 DFQATT and CDR2 SNEGSKA come from the germline V gene (reference sequence). CDR3 length equals 15 residues. The CDR3: CSARQALYSNQPQHF.

J is TRBJ2-7 and V is TRBV5-5; TCRdb proposes TRBD1, but this gene call is untestable without DNA. CDR3 length equals 15 residues. CDR1 is SGHKS and CDR2 is YYEKEE in the germline V gene (reference sequence). CDR3 sequence reads: CASSLNGAPGHEQYF. The full variable domain, completed using reference TRBV5-5 and TRBJ2-7, is DAGVTQSPTHLIKTRGQQVTLRCSPISGHKSVSWYQQVLGQGPQFIFQYYEKEERGRGNFPDRFSARQFPNYSSELNVNALLLGDSALYLCASSLNGAPGHEQYFGPGTRLTVT.

This chain uses TRBV5-1 with TRBJ2-7. The length of the CDR3 is 14 residues. CDR1 SGHRS and CDR2 YFSETQ come from the germline V gene. CDR3 protein: CASSLSRGTYEQYF.

The chain combines TRBV10-3 with TRBJ2-1; TCRdb's D call, TRBD1, is unchecked because there is no DNA. The germline V gene has CDR1 ENHRY and CDR2 SYGVKD. This CDR3 is 15 amino acids long. CDR3: CAIRMIQGPYNEQFF.

The chain is built from TRBV25-1 and TRBJ1-5. Germline loops: CDR1 MGHDK, CDR2 SYGVNS. There are 14 residues in the CDR3. Here the CDR3 reads CASSVVVGDQPQHF.

The gene calls are TRBV10-1 and TRBJ1-1. Germline CDR1 and CDR2: WNHNN and SYGVQD (reference sequence). This CDR3 region has 13 residues. The CDR3 region is CASSQGEDTEAFF.

The chain couples TRBV28 to TRBJ2-2; TCRdb's D gene call, TRBD1, goes unchecked for lack of DNA. The CDR3 totals 14 residues. Germline loops: CDR1 MDHEN, CDR2 SYDVKM. CDR3 protein: CASRTTDLTGELFF. Based on the CDR3 plus reference TRBV28 and TRBJ2-2, the full variable domain is DVKVTQSSRYLVKRTGEKVFLECVQDMDHENMFWYRQDPGLGLRLIYFSYDVKMKEKGDIPEGYSVSREKKERFSLILESASTNQTSMYLCASRTTDLTGELFFGEGSRLTVL.

The J gene is TRBJ1-4, the V gene TRBV9. The CDR3 contains 15 residues. CDR1 SGDLS and CDR2 YYNGEE come from the germline V gene. CDR3 region: CASSEAGLIDEKLFF. Full variable domain (outside the CDR3, taken from reference TRBV9 and TRBJ1-4): DSGVTQTPKHLITATGQRVTLRCSPRSGDLSVYWYQQSLDQGLQFLIQYYNGEERAKGNILERFSAQQFPDLHSELNLSSLELGDSALYFCASSEAGLIDEKLFFGSGTQLSVL.